This T cell receptor beta chain derives from a study of T cell responses to AZD1222 COVID-19 vaccine. Findings and limits, study-wide: Repertoires were obtained only post-peak T cell response.

The CDR3 runs to 14 residues. Trimming removed 5 bases from V and 4 bases from J, with 14 bases in between. Germline CDR1 and CDR2: SGHTA and FQGNSA. Concerning this clone itself: The antigen is not known.

Sequenced by immunoSEQ multiplex PCR; TCRdb stores in-frame clones only, minus some. In the table there are 50,000 to 60,000 clones, 70% to 80% of which are singletons. The J gene is TRBJ2-5, the V gene TRBV7-2; TRBD1 or TRBD2 may be the D gene (5 bases each). The clonotype comes from an adult who received the AZD1222 COVID-19 vaccine. The sample in question was peripheral blood, obtained 28 days after the second AZD1222 dose. CDR3 protein: CASSPRASGETQYF. CDR3 coding DNA: TGTGCCAGCAGCCCCAGGGCCAGCGGAGAGACCCAGTACTTC. The variable domain in full, completed from reference TRBV7-2 and TRBJ2-5, reads GAGVSQSPSNKVTEKGKDVELRCDPISGHTALYWYRQSLGQGLEFLIYFQGNSAPDKSGLPSDRFSAERTGGSVSTLTIQRTQQEDSAVYLCASSPRASGETQYFGPGTRLLVL.